Listed below are T cell receptor beta chains from one sample, sequenced in a study of cytomegalovirus exposure and HLA in healthy donors. Method: immunoSEQ multiplex PCR; TCRdb's copy keeps in-frame clones and lacks some. The sample carries about 330,000 clones, 75% to 90% recorded once. The sequenced sample consisted of PBMCs. These receptors were collected from a woman younger than 30 in good health and CMV-seronegative. Each CDR3 is given with its conserved first and last residue. D genes are given only for firm matches. A clone size is listed for some rows: how often the clone was seen (once, few, many), or a class if it is expanded.

>TRBJ2-3|TRBD2|TRBV7-2|-
CASSRGLLSSTDTQYF
TGTGCCAGCAGCAGGGGACTACTATCTAGCACAGATACGCAGTATTTT
>TRBJ1-1|-|TRBV6-6|-
CASSYRQQGRNTEAFF
TGTGCCAGCAGTTACCGACAACAGGGCCGGAACACTGAAGCTTTCTTT
>TRBJ2-3|TRBD1|TRBV13|-
CASSFGQGSTDTQYF
TGTGCCAGCAGCTTCGGACAGGGGAGCACAGATACGCAGTATTTT
>TRBJ2-7|TRBD1|TRBV6-5|-
CASSYKGAPQDEQYF
TGTGCCAGCAGTTACAAGGGGGCCCCTCAGGACGAGCAGTACTTC
>TRBJ2-5|TRBD2|TRBV27|-
CASSPTLAGSGGGETQYF
TGTGCCAGCAGTCCAACCCTAGCGGGGTCCGGGGGGGGAGAGACCCAGTACTTC
>TRBJ2-3|-|TRBV6-1|-
CAIHRGLGDTQYF
TGTGCCATCCATAGGGGTCTGGGAGATACGCAGTATTTT
>TRBJ2-3|TRBD1|TRBV4-3|-
CASSRGQGPLEDTQYF
TGCGCCAGCAGCCGGGGACAGGGGCCTCTCGAAGATACGCAGTATTTT
>TRBJ2-7|-|TRBV9|-
CASSVGGGLLSYEQYF
TGTGCCAGCAGCGTCGGGGGAGGTCTCCTCTCCTACGAGCAGTACTTC
>TRBJ2-1|-|TRBV27|-
CASSPQSSGNEQFF
TGTGCCAGCAGTCCCCAATCCAGCGGCAATGAGCAGTTCTTC
>TRBJ2-7|-|TRBV4-3|-
CASSQDTGSYEQYF
TGCGCCAGCAGCCAAGATACAGGGTCCTACGAGCAGTACTTC
>TRBJ2-2|TRBD2|TRBV28|-
CASSPNPGTKGVAGELFF
TGTGCCAGCAGTCCGAATCCCGGGACTAAAGGGGTAGCCGGGGAGCTGTTTTTT
>TRBJ1-3|TRBD1|TRBV27|-
CASRKEGGLTGNTIYF
TGTGCCAGCAGGAAAGAAGGGGGCTTGACTGGAAACACCATATATTTT
>TRBJ2-1|-|TRBV30|-
CAWSVSSGSAVDNEQFF
TGTGCCTGGAGTGTATCCAGCGGGTCCGCCGTAGACAATGAGCAGTTCTTC
>TRBJ1-3|TRBD1|TRBV27|-
CASSSHGQGGPGNTIYF
TGTGCCAGCAGCTCCCACGGACAGGGTGGACCTGGAAACACCATATATTTT
>TRBJ2-1|-|TRBV18|-
CASSPRSGADEQFF
TGTGCCAGCTCACCGCGATCAGGGGCCGATGAGCAGTTCTTC
>TRBJ2-3|-|TRBV28|-
CASSLVATISATDTQYF
TGTGCCAGCAGTTTAGTAGCCACTATCAGTGCCACAGATACGCAGTATTTT
>TRBJ1-1|-|TRBV7-9|-
CASSLEFNTEAFF
TGTGCCAGCAGCCTCGAGTTCAACACTGAAGCTTTCTTT
>TRBJ2-3|TRBD2|TRBV2|-
CASKKGTSGSTDTQYF
TGTGCCAGCAAAAAAGGGACTAGCGGTAGCACAGATACGCAGTATTTT
>TRBJ2-1|-|TRBV7-9|-
CASSRPLAGVGEQFF
TGTGCCAGCAGCCGCCCCTTGGCAGGGGTTGGTGAGCAGTTCTTC
>TRBJ1-1|-|TRBV19|-
CASSLGRTEAFF
TGTGCCAGTAGTCTAGGGAGGACTGAAGCTTTCTTT
>TRBJ2-2|TRBD2|TRBV28|-
CASSPWTSGHTGELFF
TGTGCCAGCAGCCCCTGGACTAGCGGTCACACCGGGGAGCTGTTTTTT
>TRBJ2-1|-|TRBV27|-
CASRTENEQFF
TGTGCCAGCAGGACAGAGAATGAGCAGTTCTTC
>TRBJ1-3|-|TRBV2|-
CASSAEAGVANTIYF
TGTGCCAGCAGTGCCGAGGCAGGGGTAGCAAACACCATATATTTT
>TRBJ1-2|TRBD1|TRBV6-1|-
CASSASTGYLYTF
TGTGCCAGCAGTGCCTCGACAGGGTACCTCTACACCTTC
>TRBJ2-7|TRBD2|TRBV6-1|once
CASRRTSGGPGEQYF
TGTGCCAGCAGGCGGACTAGCGGGGGACCTGGCGAGCAGTACTTC
>TRBJ1-5|TRBD1|TRBV19|once
CASSIRRTGGGQPQHF
TGTGCCAGTAGTATTCGCAGGACAGGGGGCGGTCAGCCCCAGCATTTT
>TRBJ2-2|-|TRBV9|-
CASSVFSGNTGELFF
TGTGCCAGCAGCGTCTTTAGCGGGAACACCGGGGAGCTGTTTTTT
>TRBJ2-7|TRBD1|TRBV15|-
CATSPDRDSSYEQYF
TGTGCCACCAGCCCCGACAGGGACAGCTCCTACGAGCAGTACTTC
>TRBJ1-2|TRBD1|TRBV15|-
CATSRDRGTGVLYGYTF
TGTGCCACCAGCAGAGATCGTGGGACAGGGGTCCTATATGGCTACACCTTC
>TRBJ2-7|TRBD1|TRBV6-6|-
CASSPGQAVPPDF
TGTGCCAGCAGTCCAGGACAGGCGGTCCCTCCGGACTTC
>TRBJ2-7|TRBD2|TRBV2|-
CASHTLAGAYEQYF
TGTGCCAGTCACACCCTAGCGGGAGCCTACGAGCAGTACTTC
>TRBJ2-7|-|TRBV7-9|-
CASSFDAGTYEQYF
TGTGCCAGCAGCTTTGATGCGGGTACCTACGAGCAGTACTTC
>TRBJ2-5|-|TRBV9|-
CASSVGSLSKETQYF
TGTGCCAGCAGCGTAGGATCCCTTTCTAAAGAGACCCAGTACTTC
>TRBJ2-5|-|TRBV5-1|-
CASSLTGQAGQETQYF
TGCGCCAGCAGCTTGACGGGACAAGCTGGGCAAGAGACCCAGTACTTC
>TRBJ1-5|TRBD1|TRBV2|-
CASSRGGTVNQPQHF
TGTGCCAGCAGCCGAGGGGGGACAGTTAATCAGCCCCAGCATTTT
>TRBJ2-3|TRBD2|TRBV7-3|-
CASSSGLAGITDTQYF
TGTGCCAGCAGCTCTGGACTAGCGGGGATCACAGATACGCAGTATTTT
>TRBJ2-7|-|TRBV28|-
CASSLSGLRGASYEQYF
TGTGCCAGCAGTTTATCTGGCTTGCGCGGGGCTAGCTACGAGCAGTACTTC
>TRBJ2-7|-|TRBV21-1|once
CASSKQDEQYF
TGTGCCAGCAGCAAGCAGGACGAGCAGTACTTC
>TRBJ2-5|-|TRBV2|-
CASSESGETQYF
TGTGCCAGCAGTGAATCAGGAGAGACCCAGTACTTC
>TRBJ1-1|-|TRBV6-1|-
CASGGQMNTEAFF
TGTGCCAGCGGTGGACAGATGAACACTGAAGCTTTCTTT
>TRBJ1-2|-|TRBV5-6|-
CASSLADYGYTF
TGTGCCAGCAGCTTGGCAGACTATGGCTACACCTTC
>TRBJ2-1|TRBD2|TRBV27|-
CASSFGLAGGFGSYNEQFF
TGTGCCAGCAGTTTCGGCCTAGCGGGGGGATTTGGTTCCTACAATGAGCAGTTCTTC
>TRBJ2-2|TRBD1|TRBV4-1|-
CASSRPERGPTGELFF
TGCGCCAGCAGCCGGCCGGAGAGGGGGCCCACCGGGGAGCTGTTTTTT
>TRBJ1-1|-|TRBV5-1|-
CASSLGGVNTEAFF
TGCGCCAGCAGCTTGGGCGGCGTAAACACTGAAGCTTTCTTT
>TRBJ1-4|-|TRBV28|-
CASSNSGGSNEKLFF
TGTGCCAGCAGTAACTCTGGCGGGAGTAATGAAAAACTGTTTTTT
>TRBJ2-7|TRBD1|TRBV7-2|-
CASSLDRGPSYEQYF
TGTGCCAGCAGCTTAGACAGGGGACCCTCCTACGAGCAGTACTTC
>TRBJ2-5|-|TRBV6-5|-
CASSYGGAETQYF
TGTGCCAGCAGTTATGGGGGGGCGGAGACCCAGTACTTC
>TRBJ2-3|TRBD2|TRBV5-1|-
CASSLGAAGGTDTQYF
TGCGCCAGCAGCTTGGGGGCAGCGGGAGGCACAGATACGCAGTATTTT
>TRBJ1-5|-|TRBV15|once
CATSSDWSNQPQHF
TGTGCCACCAGCAGCGACTGGAGCAATCAGCCCCAGCATTTT
>TRBJ2-1|-|TRBV13|once
CASSRDNEQFF
TGTGCCAGCAGTCGAGACAATGAGCAGTTCTTC
>TRBJ2-7|-|TRBV6-1|once
CASTGTSYEQYF
TGTGCCAGCACCGGGACATCCTACGAGCAGTACTTC